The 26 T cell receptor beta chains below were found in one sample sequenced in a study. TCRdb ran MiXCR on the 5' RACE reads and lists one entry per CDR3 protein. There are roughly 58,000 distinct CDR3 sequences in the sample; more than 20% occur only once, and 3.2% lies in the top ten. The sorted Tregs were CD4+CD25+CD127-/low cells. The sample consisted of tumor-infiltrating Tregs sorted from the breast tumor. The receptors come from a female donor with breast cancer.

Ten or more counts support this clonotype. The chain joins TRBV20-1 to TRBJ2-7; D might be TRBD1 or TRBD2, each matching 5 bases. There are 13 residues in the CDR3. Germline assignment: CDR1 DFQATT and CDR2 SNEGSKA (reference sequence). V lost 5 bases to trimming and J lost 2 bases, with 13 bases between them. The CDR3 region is CSAPLRGAYEQYF. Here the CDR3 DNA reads TGCAGTGCTCCCCTCAGAGGGGCCTACGAGCAGTACTTC.

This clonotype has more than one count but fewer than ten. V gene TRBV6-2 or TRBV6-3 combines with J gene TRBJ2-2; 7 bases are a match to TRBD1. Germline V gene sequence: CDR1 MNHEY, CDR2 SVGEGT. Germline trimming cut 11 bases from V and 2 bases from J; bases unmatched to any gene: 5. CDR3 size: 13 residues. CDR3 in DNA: TGTGCCGCTCAGGGGGAAAACACCGGGGAGCTGTTTTTT. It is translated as CAAQGENTGELFF.

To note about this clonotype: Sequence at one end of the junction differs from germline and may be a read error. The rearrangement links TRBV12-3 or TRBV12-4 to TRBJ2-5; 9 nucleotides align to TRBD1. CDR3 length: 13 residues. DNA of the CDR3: TGTGCCAGCAGGGGACAGGGCGGGGAGACCCAGAACTTC. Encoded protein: CASRGQGGETQNF.

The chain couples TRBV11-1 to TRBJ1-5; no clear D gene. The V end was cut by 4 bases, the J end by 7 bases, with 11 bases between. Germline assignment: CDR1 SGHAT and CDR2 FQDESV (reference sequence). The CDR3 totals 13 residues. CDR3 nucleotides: TGTGCCAGCAGCTCTTTCCCGGGACAGCCCCAGCATTTT. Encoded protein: CASSSFPGQPQHF.

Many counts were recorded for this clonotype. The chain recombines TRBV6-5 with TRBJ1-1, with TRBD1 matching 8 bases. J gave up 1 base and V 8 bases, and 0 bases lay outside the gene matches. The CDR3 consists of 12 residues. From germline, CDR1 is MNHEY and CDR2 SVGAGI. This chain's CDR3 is CASGQGNTEAFF. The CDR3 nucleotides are TGTGCCAGCGGACAGGGGAACACTGAAGCTTTCTTT.

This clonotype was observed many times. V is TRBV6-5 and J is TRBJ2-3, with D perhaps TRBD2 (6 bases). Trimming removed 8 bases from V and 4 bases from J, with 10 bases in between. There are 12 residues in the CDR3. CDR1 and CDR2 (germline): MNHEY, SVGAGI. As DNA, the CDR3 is TGTGCCAGCCGGGACTCGGCAGATACGCAGTATTTT. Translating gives CASRDSADTQYF.

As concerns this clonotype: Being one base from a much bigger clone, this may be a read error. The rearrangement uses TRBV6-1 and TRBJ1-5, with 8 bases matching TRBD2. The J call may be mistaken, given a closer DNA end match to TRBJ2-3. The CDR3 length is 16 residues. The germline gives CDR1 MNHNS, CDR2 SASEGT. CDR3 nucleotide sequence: TGTGCCAGCAGTAGCCGTCCGGGGGGGAGCAATCAGCCCCAGTATTTT. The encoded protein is CASSSRPGGSNQPQYF.

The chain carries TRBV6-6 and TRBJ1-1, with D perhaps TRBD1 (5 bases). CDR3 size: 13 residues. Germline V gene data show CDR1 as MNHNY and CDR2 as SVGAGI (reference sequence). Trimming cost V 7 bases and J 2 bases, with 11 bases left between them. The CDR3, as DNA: TGTGCCAGCAAAAGGGGCAGCAACACTGAAGCTTTCTTT. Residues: CASKRGSNTEAFF.

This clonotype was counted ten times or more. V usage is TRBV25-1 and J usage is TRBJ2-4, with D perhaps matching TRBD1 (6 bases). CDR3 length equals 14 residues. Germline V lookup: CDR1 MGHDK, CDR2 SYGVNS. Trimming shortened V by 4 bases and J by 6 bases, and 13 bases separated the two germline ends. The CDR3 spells CASSVGTPGNIQYF. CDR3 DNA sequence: TGTGCCAGCAGTGTGGGGACACCGGGAAACATTCAGTACTTC.

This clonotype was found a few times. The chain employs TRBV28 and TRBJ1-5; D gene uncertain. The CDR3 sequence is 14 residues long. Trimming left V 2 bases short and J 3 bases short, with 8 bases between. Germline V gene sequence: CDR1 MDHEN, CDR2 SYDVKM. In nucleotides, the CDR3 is TGTGCCAGCAGTTTAATTGGGGTCAATCAGCCCCAGCATTTT. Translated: CASSLIGVNQPQHF. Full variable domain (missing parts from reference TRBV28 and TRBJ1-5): DVKVTQSSRYLVKRTGEKVFLECVQDMDHENMFWYRQDPGLGLRLIYFSYDVKMKEKGDIPEGYSVSREKKERFSLILESASTNQTSMYLCASSLIGVNQPQHFGDGTRLSIL.

The CDR3 nucleotides read TGTGCCAGCAGGCGGGACAGCTACGAGCAGTACTTC. Amino acid sequence: CASRRDSYEQYF. This rearrangement joins TRBV6-2 or TRBV6-3 to TRBJ2-7; tentatively, D is TRBD1 (7 bases). CDR1 MNHEY and CDR2 SVGEGT come from the germline V gene. Trimming pared 6 bases from V and 3 bases from J, leaving 9 bases between. There are 12 residues in the CDR3.

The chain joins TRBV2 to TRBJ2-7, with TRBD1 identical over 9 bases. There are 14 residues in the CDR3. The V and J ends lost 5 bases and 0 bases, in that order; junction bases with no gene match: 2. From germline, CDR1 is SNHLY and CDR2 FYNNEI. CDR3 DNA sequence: TGTGCCAGCAGTTACAGGGGGCACTCCTACGAGCAGTACTTC. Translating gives CASSYRGHSYEQYF.

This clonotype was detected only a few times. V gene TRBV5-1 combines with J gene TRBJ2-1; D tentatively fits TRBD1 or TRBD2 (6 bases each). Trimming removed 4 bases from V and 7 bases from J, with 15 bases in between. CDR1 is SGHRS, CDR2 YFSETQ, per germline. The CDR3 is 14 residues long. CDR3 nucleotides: TGCGCCAGCAGCCCCGGGGGCGTAGGGAATGAGCAGTTCTTC. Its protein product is CASSPGGVGNEQFF.

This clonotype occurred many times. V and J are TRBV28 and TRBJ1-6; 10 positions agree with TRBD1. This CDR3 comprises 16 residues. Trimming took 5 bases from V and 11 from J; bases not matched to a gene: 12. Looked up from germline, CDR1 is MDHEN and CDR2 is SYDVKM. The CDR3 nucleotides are TGTGCCAGCAGTGCTGATAGGACAGGGGGTGGTACACCCCTCCACTTT. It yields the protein CASSADRTGGGTPLHF.

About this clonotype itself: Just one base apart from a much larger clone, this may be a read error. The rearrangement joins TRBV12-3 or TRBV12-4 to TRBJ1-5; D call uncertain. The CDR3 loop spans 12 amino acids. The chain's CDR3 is CASSFTDQPQRF. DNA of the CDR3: TGTGCCAGCAGTTTCACAGATCAGCCCCAGCGTTTT.

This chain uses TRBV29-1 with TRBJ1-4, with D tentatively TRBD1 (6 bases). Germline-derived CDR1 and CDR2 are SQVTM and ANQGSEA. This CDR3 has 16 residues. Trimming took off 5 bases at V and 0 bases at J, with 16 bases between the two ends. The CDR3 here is CSVKKDRRSTNEKLFF. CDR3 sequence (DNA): TGCAGCGTTAAAAAGGACAGACGTTCAACTAATGAAAAACTGTTTTTT.

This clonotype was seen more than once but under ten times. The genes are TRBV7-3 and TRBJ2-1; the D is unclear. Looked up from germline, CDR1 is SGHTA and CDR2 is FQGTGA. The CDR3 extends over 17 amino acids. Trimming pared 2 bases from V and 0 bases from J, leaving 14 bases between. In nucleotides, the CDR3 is TGTGCCAGCAGCTTAGAGGAGTCTTTCAGCTCCTACAATGAGCAGTTCTTC. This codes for CASSLEESFSSYNEQFF.

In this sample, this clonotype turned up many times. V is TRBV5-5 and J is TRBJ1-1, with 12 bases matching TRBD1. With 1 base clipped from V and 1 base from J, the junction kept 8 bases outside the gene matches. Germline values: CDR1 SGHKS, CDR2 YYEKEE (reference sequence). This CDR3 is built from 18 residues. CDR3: CASSLWMGQGAGNTEAFF. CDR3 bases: TGTGCCAGCAGCTTGTGGATGGGACAGGGGGCAGGGAACACTGAAGCTTTCTTT.

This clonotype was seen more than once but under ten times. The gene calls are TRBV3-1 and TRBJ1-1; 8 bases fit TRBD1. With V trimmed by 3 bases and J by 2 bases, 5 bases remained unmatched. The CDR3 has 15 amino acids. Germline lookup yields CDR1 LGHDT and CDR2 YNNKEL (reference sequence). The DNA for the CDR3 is TGTGCCAGCAGCCACCCGGACAGGGTAAACACTGAAGCTTTCTTT. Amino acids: CASSHPDRVNTEAFF. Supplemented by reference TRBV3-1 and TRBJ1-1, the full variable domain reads DTAVSQTPKYLVTQMGNDKSIKCEQNLGHDTMYWYKQDSKKFLKIMFSYNNKELIINETVPNRFSPKSPDKAHLNLHINSLELGDSAVYFCASSHPDRVNTEAFFGQGTRLTVV.

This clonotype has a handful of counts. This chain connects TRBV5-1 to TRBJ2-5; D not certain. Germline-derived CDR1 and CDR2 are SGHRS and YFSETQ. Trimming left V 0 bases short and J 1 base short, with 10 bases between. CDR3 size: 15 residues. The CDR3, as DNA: TGCGCCAGCAGCTTGGTAGGGCAACTCCAAGAGACCCAGTACTTC. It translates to CASSLVGQLQETQYF. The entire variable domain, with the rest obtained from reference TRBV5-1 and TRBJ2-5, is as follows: KAGVTQTPRYLIKTRGQQVTLSCSPISGHRSVSWYQQTPGQGLQFLFEYFSETQRNKGNFPGRFSGRQFSNSRSEMNVSTLELGDSALYLCASSLVGQLQETQYFGPGTRLLVL.

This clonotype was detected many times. CDR3 bases: TGCGCCAGCAGCTTGGGCAGGGGAAAGGTGCAGTACTTC. This encodes CASSLGRGKVQYF. The chain has TRBV5-1 and TRBJ2-7, with D tentatively TRBD1 (6 bases). Trimming took 0 bases from V and 9 from J, leaving 13 bases between them. This CDR3 is 13 amino acids long. The germline gives CDR1 SGHRS, CDR2 YFSETQ.

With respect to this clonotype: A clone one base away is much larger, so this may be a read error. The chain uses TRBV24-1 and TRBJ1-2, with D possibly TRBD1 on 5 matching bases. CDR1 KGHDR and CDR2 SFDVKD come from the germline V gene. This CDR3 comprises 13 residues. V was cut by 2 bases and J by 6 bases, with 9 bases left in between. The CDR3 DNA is TGTGCCACCAGTGATTCTTCGGACAATGGCTACACCTTC. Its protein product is CATSDSSDNGYTF.

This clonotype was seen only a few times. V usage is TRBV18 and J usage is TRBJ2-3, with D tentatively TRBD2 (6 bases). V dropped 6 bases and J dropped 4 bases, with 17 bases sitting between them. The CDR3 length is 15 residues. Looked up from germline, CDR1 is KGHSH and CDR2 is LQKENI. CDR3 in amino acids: CASSNRDFGPDTQYF. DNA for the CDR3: TGTGCCAGCTCCAACCGGGACTTTGGGCCAGATACGCAGTATTTT. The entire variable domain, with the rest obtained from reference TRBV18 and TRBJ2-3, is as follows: NAGVMQNPRHLVRRRGQEARLRCSPMKGHSHVYWYRQLPEEGLKFMVYLQKENIIDESGMPKERFSAEFPKEGPSILRIQQVVRGDSAAYFCASSNRDFGPDTQYFGPGTRLTVL.

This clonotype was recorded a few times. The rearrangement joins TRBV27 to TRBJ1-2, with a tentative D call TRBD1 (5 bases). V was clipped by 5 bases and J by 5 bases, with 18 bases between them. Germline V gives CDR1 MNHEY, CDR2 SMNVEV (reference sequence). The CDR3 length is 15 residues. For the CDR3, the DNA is TGTGCCAGCAGTCCTAGGGTCGGAGGGGATTATGGCTACACCTTC. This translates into CASSPRVGGDYGYTF.

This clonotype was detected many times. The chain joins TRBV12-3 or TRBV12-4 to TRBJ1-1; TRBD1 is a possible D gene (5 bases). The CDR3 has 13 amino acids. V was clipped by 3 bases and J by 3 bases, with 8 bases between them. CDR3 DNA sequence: TGTGCCAGCAGTTTCAGGGATGACACTGAAGCTTTCTTT. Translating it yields CASSFRDDTEAFF.

CDR3 in DNA: TGTGCCAGCAGTGAATGGTCAGGGACTGGGGCCAACGTCCTGACTTTC. Translation gives CASSEWSGTGANVLTF. The chain links TRBV25-1 to TRBJ2-6; D might be TRBD1 (5 bases). The CDR3 has 16 amino acids. Germline CDR1 is MGHDK and CDR2 is SYGVNS. Trimming shortened V by 1 base and J by 2 bases, and 9 bases separated the two germline ends.